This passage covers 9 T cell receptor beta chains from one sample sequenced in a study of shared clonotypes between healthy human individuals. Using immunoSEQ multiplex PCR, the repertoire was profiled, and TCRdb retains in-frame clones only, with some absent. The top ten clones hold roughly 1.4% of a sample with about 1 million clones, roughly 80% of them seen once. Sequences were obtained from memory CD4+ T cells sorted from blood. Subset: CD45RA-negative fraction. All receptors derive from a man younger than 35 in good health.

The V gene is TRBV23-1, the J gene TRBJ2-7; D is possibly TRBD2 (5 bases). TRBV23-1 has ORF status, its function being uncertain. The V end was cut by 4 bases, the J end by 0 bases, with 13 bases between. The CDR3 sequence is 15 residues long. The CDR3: CASSPGGLASYEQYF. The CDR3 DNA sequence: TGCGCCAGCAGTCCAGGCGGCCTAGCCTCCTACGAGCAGTACTTC.

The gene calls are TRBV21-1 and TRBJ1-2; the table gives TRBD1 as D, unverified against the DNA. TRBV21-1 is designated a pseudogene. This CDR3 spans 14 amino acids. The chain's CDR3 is CASSKAPGNYGYTF. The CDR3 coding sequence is TGTGCCAGCAGCAAAGCTCCAGGGAACTATGGCTACACCTTC.

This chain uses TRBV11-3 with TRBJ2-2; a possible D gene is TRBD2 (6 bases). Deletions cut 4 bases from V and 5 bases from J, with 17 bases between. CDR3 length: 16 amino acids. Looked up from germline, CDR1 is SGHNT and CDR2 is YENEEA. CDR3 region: CASSSLGRRGTGELFF. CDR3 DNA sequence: TGTGCCAGCAGCTCACTCGGAAGGAGGGGTACCGGGGAGCTGTTTTTT.

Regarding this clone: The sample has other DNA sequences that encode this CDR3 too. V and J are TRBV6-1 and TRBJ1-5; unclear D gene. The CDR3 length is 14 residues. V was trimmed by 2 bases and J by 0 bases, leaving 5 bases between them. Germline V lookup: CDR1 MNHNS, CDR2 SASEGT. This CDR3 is CASSESGSNQPQHF. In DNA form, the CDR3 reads TGTGCCAGCAGTGAAAGCGGTAGCAATCAGCCCCAGCATTTT.

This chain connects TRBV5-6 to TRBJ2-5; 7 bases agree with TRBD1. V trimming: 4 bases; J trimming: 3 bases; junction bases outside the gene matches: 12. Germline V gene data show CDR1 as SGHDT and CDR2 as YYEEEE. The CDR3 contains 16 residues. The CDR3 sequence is CASSGGEGQFEETQYF. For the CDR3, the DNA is TGTGCCAGCAGCGGAGGAGAGGGACAGTTCGAAGAGACCCAGTACTTC.

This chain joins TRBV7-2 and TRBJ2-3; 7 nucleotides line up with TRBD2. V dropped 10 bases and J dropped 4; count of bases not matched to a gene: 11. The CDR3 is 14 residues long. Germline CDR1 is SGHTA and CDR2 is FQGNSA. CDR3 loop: CATSLTSPPDTQYF. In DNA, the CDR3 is TGTGCCACCAGTTTGACTAGCCCCCCAGATACGCAGTATTTT.

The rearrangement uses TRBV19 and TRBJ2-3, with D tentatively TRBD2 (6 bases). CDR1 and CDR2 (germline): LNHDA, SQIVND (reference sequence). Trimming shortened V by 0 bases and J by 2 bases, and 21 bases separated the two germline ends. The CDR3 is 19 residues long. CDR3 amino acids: CASSIDAGPMPLATDTQYF. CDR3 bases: TGTGCCAGTAGTATAGATGCGGGACCCATGCCGTTGGCCACAGATACGCAGTATTTT.

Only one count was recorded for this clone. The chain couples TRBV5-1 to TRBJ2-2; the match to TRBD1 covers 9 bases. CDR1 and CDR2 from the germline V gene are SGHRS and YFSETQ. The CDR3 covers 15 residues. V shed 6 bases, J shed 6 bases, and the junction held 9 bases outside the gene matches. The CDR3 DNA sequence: TGCGCCAGCACCGATATCCGGACAGGGGCCGGGGAGCTGTTTTTT. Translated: CASTDIRTGAGELFF.

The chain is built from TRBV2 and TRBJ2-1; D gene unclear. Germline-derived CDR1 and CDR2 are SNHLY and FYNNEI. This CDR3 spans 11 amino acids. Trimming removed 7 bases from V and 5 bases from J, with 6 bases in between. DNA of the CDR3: TGTGCCAGCAATTGGAACAATGAGCAGTTCTTC. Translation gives CASNWNNEQFF.